This is a list of T cell receptor beta chains from one sample in a study of CD8+ T cells in alopecia areata. The table came from immunoSEQ multiplex PCR; TCRdb's copy has only in-frame clones and leaves some out. The sample holds roughly 120,000 clones; under 40% are singletons and the top ten take approximately 2.8%. The specimen sequenced was CD4+ T cells sorted from blood. The origin of the receptors is a human donor with alopecia areata. CDR3s include the opening cysteine and the closing phenylalanine or tryptophan. Fields, in order: J gene, V gene, D gene, clone size, CDR3 length, CDR3 protein, CDR3 DNA. D genes are given only for firm matches. Clone size is shown for a subset of rows, as once, few, many or a class of expanded clone.

j_call: TRBJ1-2
v_call: TRBV29-1
d_call: TRBD1
clone_size: NA
cdr3_length: 13
cdr3_aa: CSVNRGRFDGYTF
cdr3_nt: TGCAGCGTGAACAGGGGGCGTTTCGACGGCTACACCTTC

j_call: TRBJ2-1
v_call: TRBV7-9
d_call: NA
clone_size: NA
cdr3_length: 11
cdr3_aa: CASTLQAEQFF
cdr3_nt: TGTGCCAGCACCCTTCAAGCCGAGCAGTTCTTC

j_call: TRBJ2-7
v_call: TRBV7-2
d_call: NA
clone_size: few
cdr3_length: 13
cdr3_aa: CASGRGQIHEQYF
cdr3_nt: TGTGCCAGCGGTAGAGGGCAGATCCACGAGCAGTACTTC

j_call: TRBJ2-1
v_call: TRBV7-9
d_call: TRBD1
clone_size: few
cdr3_length: 14
cdr3_aa: CASSLGQASFERFF
cdr3_nt: TGTGCCAGCAGCCTCGGACAGGCCTCCTTCGAGCGGTTCTTC

j_call: TRBJ1-6
v_call: TRBV4-2
d_call: NA
clone_size: NA
cdr3_length: 12
cdr3_aa: CASKGEVSPLHF
cdr3_nt: TGTGCCAGCAAGGGTGAGGTCTCACCCCTCCACTTT

j_call: TRBJ2-6
v_call: TRBV7-3
d_call: NA
clone_size: NA
cdr3_length: 15
cdr3_aa: CASSLRSSGANVLTF
cdr3_nt: TGTGCCAGCAGCTTAAGGAGCTCTGGGGCCAACGTCCTGACTTTC

j_call: TRBJ1-4
v_call: TRBV7-2
d_call: NA
clone_size: NA
cdr3_length: 14
cdr3_aa: CASSLAGSNEKLFF
cdr3_nt: TGTGCCAGCAGCTTAGCAGGGTCTAATGAAAAACTGTTTTTT

j_call: TRBJ2-7
v_call: TRBV29-1
d_call: NA
clone_size: NA
cdr3_length: 11
cdr3_aa: CSVSVSYEQYF
cdr3_nt: TGCAGCGTTTCGGTTTCCTACGAGCAGTACTTC

j_call: TRBJ2-3
v_call: TRBV7-8
d_call: TRBD1
clone_size: few
cdr3_length: 13
cdr3_aa: CAGRTGGSDTQYF
cdr3_nt: TGTGCCGGTCGGACAGGGGGCTCAGATACGCAGTATTTT

j_call: TRBJ2-7
v_call: TRBV5-1
d_call: TRBD1
clone_size: NA
cdr3_length: 14
cdr3_aa: CASSSGTASYEQYF
cdr3_nt: TGCGCCAGCAGTTCCGGGACAGCCTCCTACGAGCAGTACTTC

j_call: TRBJ2-5
v_call: TRBV28
d_call: NA
clone_size: NA
cdr3_length: 12
cdr3_aa: CASSNTWETQYF
cdr3_nt: TGTGCCAGCAGTAATACCTGGGAGACCCAGTACTTC

j_call: TRBJ2-2
v_call: TRBV29-1
d_call: TRBD1
clone_size: NA
cdr3_length: 14
cdr3_aa: CSVYRGTNTGELFF
cdr3_nt: TGCAGCGTTTACAGGGGAACGAACACCGGGGAGCTGTTTTTT

j_call: TRBJ1-2
v_call: TRBV29-1
d_call: NA
clone_size: NA
cdr3_length: 15
cdr3_aa: CSVDVVGGPNYGYTF
cdr3_nt: TGCAGCGTTGATGTGGTAGGGGGACCCAACTATGGCTACACCTTC

j_call: TRBJ1-2
v_call: TRBV5-8
d_call: NA
clone_size: NA
cdr3_length: 12
cdr3_aa: CASSLMPDGYTF
cdr3_nt: TGTGCCAGCAGCTTGATGCCCGATGGCTACACCTTC

j_call: TRBJ2-7
v_call: TRBV5-4
d_call: TRBD2
clone_size: NA
cdr3_length: 16
cdr3_aa: CASSLGPSGSSYEQYF
cdr3_nt: TGTGCCAGCAGCTTGGGTCCTAGCGGATCCTCCTACGAGCAGTACTTC

j_call: TRBJ2-1
v_call: TRBV5-1
d_call: TRBD2
clone_size: few
cdr3_length: 15
cdr3_aa: CASSLARPGGYEQFF
cdr3_nt: TGCGCCAGCAGCTTGGCAAGGCCGGGAGGGTATGAGCAGTTCTTC

j_call: TRBJ2-1
v_call: TRBV14
d_call: TRBD2
clone_size: few
cdr3_length: 17
cdr3_aa: CASSQGGPGLGYNEQFF
cdr3_nt: TGTGCCAGCAGCCAAGGAGGTCCTGGACTAGGGTACAATGAGCAGTTCTTC

j_call: TRBJ2-5
v_call: TRBV29-1
d_call: NA
clone_size: once
cdr3_length: 14
cdr3_aa: CSVAPQGGGETQYF
cdr3_nt: TGCAGCGTTGCCCCCCAGGGGGGAGGGGAGACCCAGTACTTC

j_call: TRBJ2-7
v_call: TRBV2
d_call: TRBD1
clone_size: NA
cdr3_length: 13
cdr3_aa: CASNKGAIYEQYF
cdr3_nt: TGTGCCAGCAACAAGGGGGCGATTTACGAGCAGTACTTC

j_call: TRBJ2-1
v_call: TRBV7-3
d_call: TRBD1
clone_size: once
cdr3_length: 14
cdr3_aa: CASSPAGTGNEQFF
cdr3_nt: TGTGCCAGCAGCCCCGCCGGGACAGGGAATGAGCAGTTCTTC

j_call: TRBJ2-7
v_call: TRBV4-1
d_call: NA
clone_size: many
cdr3_length: 14
cdr3_aa: CASSQEVSSYEQYF
cdr3_nt: TGCGCCAGCAGCCAAGAGGTTAGCTCCTACGAGCAGTACTTC

j_call: TRBJ2-1
v_call: TRBV29-1
d_call: TRBD2
clone_size: NA
cdr3_length: 15
cdr3_aa: CSVPSGSTSYNEQFF
cdr3_nt: TGCAGCGTTCCTAGCGGGAGTACGTCCTACAATGAGCAGTTCTTC

j_call: TRBJ2-6
v_call: TRBV5-1
d_call: NA
clone_size: NA
cdr3_length: 15
cdr3_aa: CASTLGGAGANVLTF
cdr3_nt: TGCGCCAGCACCTTGGGGGGCGCTGGGGCCAACGTCCTGACTTTC

j_call: TRBJ1-1
v_call: TRBV30
d_call: NA
clone_size: NA
cdr3_length: 12
cdr3_aa: CAWSGYGTEAFF
cdr3_nt: TGTGCCTGGAGTGGGTACGGCACTGAAGCTTTCTTT

j_call: TRBJ1-2
v_call: TRBV30
d_call: NA
clone_size: NA
cdr3_length: 13
cdr3_aa: CAWSRDRPYGYTF
cdr3_nt: TGTGCCTGGAGTCGCGACAGGCCGTATGGCTACACCTTC

j_call: TRBJ1-3
v_call: TRBV14
d_call: NA
clone_size: few
cdr3_length: 11
cdr3_aa: CASSSGNTIYF
cdr3_nt: TGTGCCAGCAGCTCTGGAAACACCATATATTTT